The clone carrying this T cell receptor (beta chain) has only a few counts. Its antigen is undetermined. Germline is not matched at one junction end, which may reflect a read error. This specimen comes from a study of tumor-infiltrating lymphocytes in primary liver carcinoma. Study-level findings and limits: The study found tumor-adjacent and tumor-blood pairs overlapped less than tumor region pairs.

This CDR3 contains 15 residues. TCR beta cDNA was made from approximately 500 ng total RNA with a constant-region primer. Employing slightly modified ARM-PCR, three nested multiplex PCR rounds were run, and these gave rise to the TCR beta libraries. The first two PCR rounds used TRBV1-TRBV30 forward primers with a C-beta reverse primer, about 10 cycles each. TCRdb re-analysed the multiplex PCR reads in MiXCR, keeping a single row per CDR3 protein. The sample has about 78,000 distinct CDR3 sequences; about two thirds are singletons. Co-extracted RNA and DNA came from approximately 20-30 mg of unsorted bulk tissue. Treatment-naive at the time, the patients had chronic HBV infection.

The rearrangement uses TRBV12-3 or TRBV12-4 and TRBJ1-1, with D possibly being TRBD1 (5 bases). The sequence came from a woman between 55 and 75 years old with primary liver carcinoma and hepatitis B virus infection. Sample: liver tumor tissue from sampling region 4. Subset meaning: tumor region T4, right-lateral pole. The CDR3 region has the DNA TGTGCCAACAGTTTCGGCAGGGAAATGAACACTGAAGCTTTCTTT. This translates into CANSFGREMNTEAFF.